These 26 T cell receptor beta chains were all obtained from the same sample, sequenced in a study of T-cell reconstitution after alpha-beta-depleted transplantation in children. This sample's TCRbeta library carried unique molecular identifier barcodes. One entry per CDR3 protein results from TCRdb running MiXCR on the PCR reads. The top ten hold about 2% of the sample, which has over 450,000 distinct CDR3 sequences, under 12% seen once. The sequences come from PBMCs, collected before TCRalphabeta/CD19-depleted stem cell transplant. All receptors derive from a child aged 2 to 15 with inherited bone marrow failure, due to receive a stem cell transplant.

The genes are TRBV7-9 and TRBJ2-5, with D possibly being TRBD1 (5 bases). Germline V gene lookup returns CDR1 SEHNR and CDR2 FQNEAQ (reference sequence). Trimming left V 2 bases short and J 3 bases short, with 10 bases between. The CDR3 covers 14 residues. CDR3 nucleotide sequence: TGTGCCAGCAGCTTAAGGCAGGGAAAAGAGACCCAGTACTTC. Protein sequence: CASSLRQGKETQYF.

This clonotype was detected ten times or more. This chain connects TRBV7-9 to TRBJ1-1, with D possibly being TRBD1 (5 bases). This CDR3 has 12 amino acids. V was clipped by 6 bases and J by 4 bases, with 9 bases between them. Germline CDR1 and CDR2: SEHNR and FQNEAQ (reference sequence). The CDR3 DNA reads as TGTGCCAGCAGAAACCAGGGCACTGAAGCTTTCTTT. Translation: CASRNQGTEAFF.

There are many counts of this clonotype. The chain's CDR3 is CASSLGRRATHEQYF. The CDR3 nucleotides are TGTGCCAGCAGTTTAGGTCGCCGGGCTACTCACGAGCAGTACTTC. The V call is TRBV12-3 or TRBV12-4, the J call TRBJ2-7, with unresolved D. V lost 1 base and J 5 bases, leaving 15 bases between the germline ends. This CDR3 is 15 amino acids long.

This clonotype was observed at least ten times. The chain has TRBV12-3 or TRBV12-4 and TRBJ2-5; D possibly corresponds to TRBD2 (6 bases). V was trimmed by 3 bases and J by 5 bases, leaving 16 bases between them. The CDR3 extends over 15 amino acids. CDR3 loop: CASSFVLGGTETQYF. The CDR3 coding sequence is TGTGCCAGCAGTTTTGTGTTGGGCGGGACTGAGACCCAGTACTTC.

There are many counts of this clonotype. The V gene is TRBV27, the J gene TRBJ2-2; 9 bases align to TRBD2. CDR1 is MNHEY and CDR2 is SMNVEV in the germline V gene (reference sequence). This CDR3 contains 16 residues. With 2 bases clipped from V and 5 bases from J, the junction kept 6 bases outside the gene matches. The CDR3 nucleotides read TGTGCCAGCAGTTTAGCGGGAGGGCTTGCGACCGGGGAGCTGTTTTTT. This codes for CASSLAGGLATGELFF.

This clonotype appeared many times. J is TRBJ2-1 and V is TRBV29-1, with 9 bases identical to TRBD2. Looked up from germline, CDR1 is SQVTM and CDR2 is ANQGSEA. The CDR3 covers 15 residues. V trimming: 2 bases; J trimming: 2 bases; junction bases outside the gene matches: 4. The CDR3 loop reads CSVELREGTYNEQFF. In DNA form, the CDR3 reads TGCAGCGTTGAATTGCGGGAGGGTACCTACAATGAGCAGTTCTTC.

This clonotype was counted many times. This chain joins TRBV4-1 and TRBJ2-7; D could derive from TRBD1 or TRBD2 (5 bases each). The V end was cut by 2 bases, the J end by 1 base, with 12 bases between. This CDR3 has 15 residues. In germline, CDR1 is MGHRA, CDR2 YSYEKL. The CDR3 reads CASSQWDGLSYEQYF. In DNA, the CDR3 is TGCGCCAGCAGCCAATGGGACGGATTGTCCTACGAGCAGTACTTC.

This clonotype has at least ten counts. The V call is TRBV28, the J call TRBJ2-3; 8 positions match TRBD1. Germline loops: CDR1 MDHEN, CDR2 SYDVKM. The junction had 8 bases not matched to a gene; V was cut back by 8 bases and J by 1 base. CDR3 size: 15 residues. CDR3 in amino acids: CASLTGGLGTDTQYF. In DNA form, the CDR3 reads TGTGCCAGCTTAACAGGGGGATTGGGCACAGATACGCAGTATTTT.

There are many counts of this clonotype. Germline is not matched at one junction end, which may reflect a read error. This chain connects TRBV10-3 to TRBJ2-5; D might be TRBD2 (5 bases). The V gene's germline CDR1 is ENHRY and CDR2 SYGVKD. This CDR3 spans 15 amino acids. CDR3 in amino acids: CAINEDGGPQETQYF. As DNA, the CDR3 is TGTGCCATCAATGAGGACGGAGGCCCTCAAGAGACCCAGTACTTC.

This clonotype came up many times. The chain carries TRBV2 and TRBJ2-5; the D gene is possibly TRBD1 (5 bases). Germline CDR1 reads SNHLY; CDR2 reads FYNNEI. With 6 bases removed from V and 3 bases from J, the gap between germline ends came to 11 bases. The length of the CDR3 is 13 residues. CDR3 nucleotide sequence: TGTGCCAGCAGATACGACAGAGAAGAGACCCAGTACTTC. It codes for CASRYDREETQYF.

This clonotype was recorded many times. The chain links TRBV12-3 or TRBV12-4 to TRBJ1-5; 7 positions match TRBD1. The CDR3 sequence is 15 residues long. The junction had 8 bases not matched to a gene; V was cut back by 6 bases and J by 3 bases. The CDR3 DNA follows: TGTGCCAGCAGAGATGGGACAGACTACAATCAGCCCCAGCATTTT. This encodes CASRDGTDYNQPQHF.

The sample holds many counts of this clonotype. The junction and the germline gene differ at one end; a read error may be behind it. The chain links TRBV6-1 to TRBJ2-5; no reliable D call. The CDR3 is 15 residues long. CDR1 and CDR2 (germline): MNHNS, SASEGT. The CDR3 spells CASREDPTVWETQYF. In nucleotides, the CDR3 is TGTGCCAGCAGAGAAGACCCTACGGTGTGGGAGACCCAGTACTTC.

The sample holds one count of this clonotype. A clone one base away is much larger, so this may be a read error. CDR3: CASSRRQGANCGYTF. CDR3 nucleotide sequence: TGTGCCAGCAGCCGGAGACAGGGAGCGAACTGTGGCTACACCTTC. The rearrangement links TRBV5-5 to TRBJ1-2, with 7 nucleotides matching TRBD1. The germline V gene encodes CDR1 SGHKS and CDR2 YYEKEE (reference sequence). CDR3 size: 15 residues.

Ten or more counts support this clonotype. This chain's CDR3 is CSAAEETQYF. As DNA, the CDR3 is TGCAGCGCAGCGGAAGAGACCCAGTACTTC. The rearrangement joins TRBV29-1 to TRBJ2-5; D is possibly TRBD2 (5 bases). From germline, CDR1 is SQVTM and CDR2 ANQGSEA. The CDR3 has 10 amino acids. The ends were cut back, 7 bases at V and 3 bases at J, with 6 bases in the middle.

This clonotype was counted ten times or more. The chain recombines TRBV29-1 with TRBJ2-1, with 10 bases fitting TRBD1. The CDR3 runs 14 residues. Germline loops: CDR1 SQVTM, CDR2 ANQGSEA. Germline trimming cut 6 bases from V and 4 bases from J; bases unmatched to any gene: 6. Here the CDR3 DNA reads TGCAGCGTGGACGACAGGGGGCTATACAATGAGCAGTTCTTC. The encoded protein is CSVDDRGLYNEQFF.

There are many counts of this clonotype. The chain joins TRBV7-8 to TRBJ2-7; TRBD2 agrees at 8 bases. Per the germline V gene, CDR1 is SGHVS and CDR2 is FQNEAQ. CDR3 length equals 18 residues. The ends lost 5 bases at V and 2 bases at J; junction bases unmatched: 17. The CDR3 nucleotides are TGTGCCAGCAGCACAATAAACAGGGAGGTAGCGGGGCCCTACGAGCAGTACTTC. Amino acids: CASSTINREVAGPYEQYF. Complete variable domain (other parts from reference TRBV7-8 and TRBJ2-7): GAGVSQSPRYKVAKRGQDVALRCDPISGHVSLFWYQQALGQGPEFLTYFQNEAQLDKSGLPSDRFFAERPEGSVSTLKIQRTQQEDSAVYLCASSTINREVAGPYEQYFGPGTRLTVT.

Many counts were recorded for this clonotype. CDR3 amino acids: CASSQDRGGRFSYEQYF. CDR3 bases: TGCGCCAGCAGCCAAGATCGTGGCGGGAGGTTTTCCTACGAGCAGTACTTC. The rearrangement uses TRBV4-3 and TRBJ2-7; 8 bases align to TRBD2. This CDR3 contains 17 residues. Looked up from germline, CDR1 is LGHNA and CDR2 is YSLEER. V dropped 0 bases and J dropped 1; count of bases not matched to a gene: 8.

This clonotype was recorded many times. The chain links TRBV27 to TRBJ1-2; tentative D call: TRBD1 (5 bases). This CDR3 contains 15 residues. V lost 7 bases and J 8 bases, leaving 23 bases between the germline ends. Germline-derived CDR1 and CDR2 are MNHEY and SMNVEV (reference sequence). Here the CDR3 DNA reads TGTGCCAGCAAAGCCGGGACGGGGATCTGGGAGGGCTACACCTTC. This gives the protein CASKAGTGIWEGYTF.

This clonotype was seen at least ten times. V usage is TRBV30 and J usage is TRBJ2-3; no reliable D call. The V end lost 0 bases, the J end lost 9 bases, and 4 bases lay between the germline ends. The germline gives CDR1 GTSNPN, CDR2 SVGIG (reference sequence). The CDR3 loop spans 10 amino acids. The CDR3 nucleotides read TGTGCCTGGAGTGTACGAACGCAGTATTTT. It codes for CAWSVRTQYF.

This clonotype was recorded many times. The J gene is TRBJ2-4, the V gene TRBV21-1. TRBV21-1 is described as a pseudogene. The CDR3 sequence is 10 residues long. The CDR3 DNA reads TGTATGGGAGCCAAAAACATTCAGTACTTC. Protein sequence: CMGAKNIQYF.

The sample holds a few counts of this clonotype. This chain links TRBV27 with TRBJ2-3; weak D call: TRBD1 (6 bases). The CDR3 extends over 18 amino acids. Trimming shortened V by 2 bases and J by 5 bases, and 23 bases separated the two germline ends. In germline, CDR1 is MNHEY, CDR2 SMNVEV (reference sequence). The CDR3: CASSLVPQGSPLEDTQYF. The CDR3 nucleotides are TGTGCCAGCAGTTTAGTCCCCCAGGGGTCGCCTTTGGAAGATACGCAGTATTTT.

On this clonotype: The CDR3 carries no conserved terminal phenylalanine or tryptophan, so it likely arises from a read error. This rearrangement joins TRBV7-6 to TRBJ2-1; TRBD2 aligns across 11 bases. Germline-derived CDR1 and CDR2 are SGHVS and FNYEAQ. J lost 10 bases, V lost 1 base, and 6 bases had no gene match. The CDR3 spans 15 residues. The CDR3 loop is CASSLGLAGRVEQFY. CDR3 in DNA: TGTGCCAGCAGCTTAGGACTAGCGGGGAGAGTAGAGCAGTTCTAC.

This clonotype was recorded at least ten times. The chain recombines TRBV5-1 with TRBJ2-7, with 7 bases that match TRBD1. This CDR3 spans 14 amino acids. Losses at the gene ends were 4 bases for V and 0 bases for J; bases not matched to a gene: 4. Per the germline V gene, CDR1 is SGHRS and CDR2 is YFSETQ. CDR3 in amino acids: CASSEGQFSYEQYF. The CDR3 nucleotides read TGCGCCAGCAGCGAGGGACAGTTCTCCTACGAGCAGTACTTC. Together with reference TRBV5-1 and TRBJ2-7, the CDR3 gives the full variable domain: KAGVTQTPRYLIKTRGQQVTLSCSPISGHRSVSWYQQTPGQGLQFLFEYFSETQRNKGNFPGRFSGRQFSNSRSEMNVSTLELGDSALYLCASSEGQFSYEQYFGPGTRLTVT.

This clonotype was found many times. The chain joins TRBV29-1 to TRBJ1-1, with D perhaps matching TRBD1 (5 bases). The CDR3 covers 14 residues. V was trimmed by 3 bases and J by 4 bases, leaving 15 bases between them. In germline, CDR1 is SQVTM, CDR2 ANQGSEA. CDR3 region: CSVDSLGGFTEAFF. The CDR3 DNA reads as TGCAGCGTTGATTCTCTGGGGGGGTTCACTGAAGCTTTCTTT. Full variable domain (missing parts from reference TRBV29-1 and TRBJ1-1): SAVISQKPSRDICQRGTSLTIQCQVDSQVTMMFWYRQQPGQSLTLIATANQGSEATYESGFVIDKFPISRPNLTFSTLTVSNMSPEDSSIYLCSVDSLGGFTEAFFGQGTRLTVV.

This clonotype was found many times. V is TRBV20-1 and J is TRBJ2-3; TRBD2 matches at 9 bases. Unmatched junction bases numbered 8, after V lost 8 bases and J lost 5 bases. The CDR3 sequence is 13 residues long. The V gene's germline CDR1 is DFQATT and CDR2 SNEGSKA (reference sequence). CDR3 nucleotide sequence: TGCAGTCCGCGGGAGGGCCGTCGAGATACGCAGTATTTT. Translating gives CSPREGRRDTQYF.

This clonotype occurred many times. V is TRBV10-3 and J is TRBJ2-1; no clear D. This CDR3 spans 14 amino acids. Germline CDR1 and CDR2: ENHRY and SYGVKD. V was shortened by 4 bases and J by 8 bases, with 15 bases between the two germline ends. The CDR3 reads CAISVLLLQDEQFF. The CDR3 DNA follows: TGTGCCATCAGTGTTTTACTCCTGCAGGATGAGCAGTTCTTC.